These 9 T cell receptor beta chains originate from one sample sequenced in a study of T cell repertoires in aging, cancer and after chemotherapy. TRB rearrangements spanning V, D and J were amplified using mixed TRB-A/B primers. Each CDR3 protein gets one entry after TCRdb re-called the multiplex PCR reads with MiXCR. The repertoire has fewer than 15,000 distinct CDR3 sequences, around 23% of them found once; the top ten carry 45% to 50%. TCR beta rearrangements were amplified from peripheral blood genomic DNA. The sequenced sample consisted of blood. The receptors stem from a human donor in good health.

The chain combines TRBV5-1 with TRBJ1-5; D is possibly TRBD1 (6 bases). Germline lookup yields CDR1 SGHRS and CDR2 YFSETQ. Trimming removed 3 bases at V and 3 bases at J, with 7 bases between. The length of the CDR3 is 13 residues. The DNA for the CDR3 is TGCGCCAGCAGCTGGACAGTCAATCAGCCCCAGCATTTT. This encodes CASSWTVNQPQHF. Complete variable domain (other parts from reference TRBV5-1 and TRBJ1-5): KAGVTQTPRYLIKTRGQQVTLSCSPISGHRSVSWYQQTPGQGLQFLFEYFSETQRNKGNFPGRFSGRQFSNSRSEMNVSTLELGDSALYLCASSWTVNQPQHFGDGTRLSIL.

This clonotype showed up just a few times. This chain joins TRBV15 and TRBJ2-3; no firm D call. Trimming took off 0 bases at V and 4 bases at J, with 5 bases between the two ends. Germline loops: CDR1 LNHNV, CDR2 YYDKDF (reference sequence). The CDR3 spans 13 residues. CDR3 loop: CATSRDPPDTQYF. The CDR3 DNA reads TGTGCCACCAGCAGAGATCCCCCAGATACGCAGTATTTT.

This chain links TRBV20-1 with TRBJ2-7; 8 positions match TRBD1. V lost 2 bases, J lost 2 bases, and 5 bases stayed unmatched. CDR3 length equals 14 residues. The germline V gene encodes CDR1 DFQATT and CDR2 SNEGSKA (reference sequence). DNA of the CDR3: TGCAGTGCTAGATCGTCGGGACAGGCCTACGAGCAGTACTTC. Amino acids: CSARSSGQAYEQYF.

The chain combines TRBV21-1 with TRBJ1-2; TRBD1, the table's D call, lacks a check against the DNA. TRBV21-1 is marked as a pseudogene. The CDR3 totals 13 residues. CDR3 region: CASSGTGCRGYTF. The CDR3 DNA sequence: TGTGCCAGCAGCGGGACAGGGTGTCGTGGCTACACCTTC.

J is TRBJ2-3 and V is TRBV25-1; no firm D call. Looked up from germline, CDR1 is MGHDK and CDR2 is SYGVNS. The V end was cut by 5 bases, the J end by 6 bases, with 18 bases between. This CDR3 has 15 amino acids. In nucleotides, the CDR3 is TGTGCCAGCAGTACCCCAAAAGAGAGGTGGGATACGCAGTATTTT. It yields the protein CASSTPKERWDTQYF.

The chain recombines TRBV14 with TRBJ2-3, with no clear D. Germline CDR1 reads SGHDN; CDR2 reads FVKESK. The CDR3 runs 15 residues. Trimming shortened V by 1 base and J by 1 base, and 9 bases separated the two germline ends. The CDR3 coding sequence is TGTGCCAGCAGCCAAGTACTGGCCGGCACAGATACGCAGTATTTT. Protein: CASSQVLAGTDTQYF. Supplemented by reference TRBV14 and TRBJ2-3, the full variable domain reads EAGVTQFPSHSVIEKGQTVTLRCDPISGHDNLYWYRRVMGKEIKFLLHFVKESKQDESGMPNNRFLAERTGGTYSTLKVQPAELEDSGVYFCASSQVLAGTDTQYFGPGTRLTVL.

The chain combines TRBV7-3 with TRBJ2-1; D ambiguous. From germline, CDR1 is SGHTA and CDR2 FQGTGA. Trimming shortened V by 1 base and J by 4 bases, and 17 bases separated the two germline ends. The length of the CDR3 is 17 residues. This chain's CDR3 is CASSLNPAAVGYNEQFF. The CDR3 DNA follows: TGTGCCAGCAGCTTAAATCCAGCCGCGGTGGGGTACAATGAGCAGTTCTTC.

The chain uses TRBV20-1 and TRBJ1-1, with a possible D match to TRBD1 (6 bases). Trimming pared 1 base from V and 3 bases from J, leaving 18 bases between. The CDR3 has 16 residues. The germline gives CDR1 DFQATT, CDR2 SNEGSKA (reference sequence). The CDR3 DNA sequence: TGCAGTGCTAGAGGACAGGAGCTCATTGGGTACACTGAAGCTTTCTTT. Amino acids: CSARGQELIGYTEAFF.

V is TRBV29-1 and J is TRBJ1-2; the D is unclear. The V gene's germline CDR1 is SQVTM and CDR2 ANQGSEA. Trimming removed 4 bases at V and 4 bases at J, with 13 bases between. CDR3 size: 13 residues. CDR3 sequence (DNA): TGCAGCGTTGTGGTAGGTCAAGGCTATGGCTACACCTTC. Its translation is CSVVVGQGYGYTF. Variable domain in full (rest from reference TRBV29-1 and TRBJ1-2): SAVISQKPSRDICQRGTSLTIQCQVDSQVTMMFWYRQQPGQSLTLIATANQGSEATYESGFVIDKFPISRPNLTFSTLTVSNMSPEDSSIYLCSVVVGQGYGYTFGSGTRLTVV.